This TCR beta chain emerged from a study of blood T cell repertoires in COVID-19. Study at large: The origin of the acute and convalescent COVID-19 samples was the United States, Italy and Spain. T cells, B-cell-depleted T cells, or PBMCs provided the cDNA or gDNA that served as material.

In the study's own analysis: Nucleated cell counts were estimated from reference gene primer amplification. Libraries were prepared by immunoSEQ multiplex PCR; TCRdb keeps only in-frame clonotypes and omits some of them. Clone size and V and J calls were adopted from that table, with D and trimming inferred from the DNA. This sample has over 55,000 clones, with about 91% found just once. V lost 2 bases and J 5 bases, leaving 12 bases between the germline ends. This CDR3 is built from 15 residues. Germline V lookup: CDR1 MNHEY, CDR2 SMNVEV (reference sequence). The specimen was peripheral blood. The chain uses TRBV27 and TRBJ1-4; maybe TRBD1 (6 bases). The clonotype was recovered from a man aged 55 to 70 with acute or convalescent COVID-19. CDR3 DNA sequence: TGTGCCAGCAGTTTAGCGGGGGCTCTAAATGAAAAACTGTTTTTT. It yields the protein CASSLAGALNEKLFF.